This T cell receptor (beta chain) was sequenced for a study of CD8 T cells in Susac syndrome. In germline, CDR1 is SEHNR, CDR2 FQNEAQ (reference sequence). J was trimmed by 3 bases and V by 6 bases; bases with no gene match: 1. The CDR3 is 13 amino acids. RNA was extracted with the RNeasy kit, and a quantity of about 0.45 to 1 ug was reverse transcribed using random hexamers. TCRdb reprocessed the immunoSEQ multiplex PCR reads with MiXCR, giving one entry per CDR3 protein. The profile shows approximately 220,000 distinct CDR3 sequences, about 94% of them singletons. What was sequenced was CD8+ T cells from PBMCs. This sequence originates from a human donor with multiple sclerosis. The rearrangement uses TRBV7-9 and TRBJ2-5, with 10 bases that match TRBD1. The chain's CDR3 is CASRGQGKETQYF. The CDR3 DNA is TGTGCCAGCAGGGGACAGGGGAAAGAGACCCAGTACTTC.